The next 23 T cell receptor beta chains were all read from a single sample in a study of beta chain features in type 1 diabetes. Expressed TCRB transcripts were sequenced, since all the RNA that had been isolated was reverse transcribed. Generated by immunoSEQ multiplex PCR, the TCRdb table keeps only in-frame clones and is missing some. The repertoire has 150,000 or so clones, nearly 9.5% of them found once; the top ten carry approximately 0.68%. Material for sequencing was central memory CD4+ T cells from blood. The receptors shown here come from a man between 18 and 29 years old in good health.

This chain joins TRBV5-1 and TRBJ2-7; D is unresolved. There are 13 residues in the CDR3. In germline, CDR1 is SGHRS, CDR2 YFSETQ. The ends were cut back, 5 bases at V and 2 bases at J, with 11 bases in the middle. The CDR3 region is CASRPTSAYEQYF. The CDR3 coding sequence is TGCGCCAGCAGGCCAACCAGCGCCTACGAGCAGTACTTC.

The rearrangement uses TRBV7-3 and TRBJ1-3, with a possible D match to TRBD1 (5 bases). This CDR3 region has 16 residues. Trimming left V 1 base short and J 1 base short, with 11 bases between. Germline CDR1 and CDR2: SGHTA and FQGTGA. CDR3 DNA sequence: TGTGCCAGCAGCTTAAATCCGCCAGGGTCTGGAAACACCATATATTTT. Translating gives CASSLNPPGSGNTIYF. Full variable domain (missing parts from reference TRBV7-3 and TRBJ1-3): GAGVSQTPSNKVTEKGKYVELRCDPISGHTALYWYRQSLGQGPEFLIYFQGTGAADDSGLPNDRFFAVRPEGSVSTLKIQRTERGDSAVYLCASSLNPPGSGNTIYFGEGSWLTVV.

The sample holds a few counts of this clone. The rearrangement uses TRBV6-1 and TRBJ1-6; 11 bases agree with TRBD1. The CDR3 loop spans 14 amino acids. The V segment lost 9 bases and the J segment 11 bases; nucleotides outside the gene matches: 9. From germline, CDR1 is MNHNS and CDR2 SASEGT. CDR3 amino acids: CASGQGAMGTPLHF. In DNA form, the CDR3 reads TGTGCCAGTGGACAGGGGGCTATGGGTACACCCCTCCACTTT.

Here the CDR3 DNA reads TGTGCCAGCAGCGTCCGGGACAGGCATAATTCACCCCTCCACTTT. This encodes CASSVRDRHNSPLHF. The chain joins TRBV7-2 to TRBJ1-6; TRBD1 agrees at 8 bases. The CDR3 totals 15 residues. Trimming removed 5 bases from V and 5 bases from J; junction bases left unmatched: 5. Germline values: CDR1 SGHTA, CDR2 FQGNSA.

This clone was counted between two and nine times. The chain has TRBV5-4 and TRBJ2-5, with a tentative D call TRBD1 (6 bases). This CDR3 contains 16 residues. CDR1 SGHNT and CDR2 YYREEE come from the germline V gene (reference sequence). Trimming stripped 4 bases from V and 4 bases from J, with 20 bases between. This CDR3 is CASSQNIQGSSETQYF. The CDR3, as DNA: TGTGCCAGCAGCCAGAATATACAGGGTTCTTCAGAGACCCAGTACTTC.

V usage is TRBV10-2 and J usage is TRBJ1-1; D not resolved. Germline V gene data show CDR1 as WSHSY and CDR2 as SAAADI. The CDR3 is 13 residues long. V was trimmed by 0 bases and J by 4 bases, leaving 6 bases between them. Written as DNA, the CDR3 is TGCGCCAGCAGTGAGTCAACGGGCACTGAAGCTTTCTTT. Translated, it gives CASSESTGTEAFF.

This clone has more than one count but fewer than ten. The rearrangement joins TRBV2 to TRBJ2-2, with D possibly TRBD2 on 5 matching bases. Germline-derived CDR1 and CDR2 are SNHLY and FYNNEI. The CDR3 length is 13 residues. V lost 9 bases and J 1 base, leaving 9 bases between the germline ends. The CDR3 loop is CARRGRNTGELFF. The CDR3 DNA follows: TGTGCCAGAAGAGGGAGGAACACCGGGGAGCTGTTTTTT. The full variable domain, completed using reference TRBV2 and TRBJ2-2, is EPEVTQTPSHQVTQMGQEVILRCVPISNHLYFYWYRQILGQKVEFLVSFYNNEISEKSEIFDDQFSVERPDGSNFTLKIRSTKLEDSAMYFCARRGRNTGELFFGEGSRLTVL.

V is TRBV18 and J is TRBJ1-1; D remains unclear. CDR1 and CDR2 from the germline V gene are KGHSH and LQKENI. V lost 5 bases, J lost 4 bases, and 5 bases lay in between. The CDR3 extends over 11 amino acids. The CDR3 coding sequence is TGTGCCAGCTCAACTATCACTGAAGCTTTCTTT. Its protein product is CASSTITEAFF. The complete variable domain, with remaining parts taken from reference TRBV18 and TRBJ1-1, reads NAGVMQNPRHLVRRRGQEARLRCSPMKGHSHVYWYRQLPEEGLKFMVYLQKENIIDESGMPKERFSAEFPKEGPSILRIQQVVRGDSAAYFCASSTITEAFFGQGTRLTVV.

The sample holds a few counts of this clone. The J gene is TRBJ2-2, the V gene TRBV5-1, with TRBD1 matching over 7 bases. V trimming: 4 bases; J trimming: 1 base; junction bases outside the gene matches: 4. The CDR3 consists of 15 residues. CDR1 SGHRS and CDR2 YFSETQ come from the germline V gene. Written as DNA, the CDR3 is TGCGCCAGCAGCCTAGGGGGCCTGAACACCGGGGAGCTGTTTTTT. Translating it yields CASSLGGLNTGELFF.

This clone was seen a few times. The J gene is TRBJ2-2, the V gene TRBV7-2; 8 bases map to TRBD2. The length of the CDR3 is 16 residues. The germline V gene encodes CDR1 SGHTA and CDR2 FQGNSA. Losses at the gene ends were 3 bases for V and 2 bases for J; bases not matched to a gene: 5. The CDR3 loop is CASSFTGGPNTGELFF. CDR3 bases: TGTGCCAGCAGCTTCACGGGGGGGCCTAACACCGGGGAGCTGTTTTTT.

This clone was counted between two and nine times. The chain joins TRBV28 to TRBJ2-7, with a possible D match to TRBD2 (5 bases). This CDR3 has 13 amino acids. Trimming took 3 bases from V and 7 from J, leaving 13 bases between them. Germline CDR1 reads MDHEN; CDR2 reads SYDVKM. The CDR3 DNA reads as TGTGCCAGCAGTTTTCGGGGTCTTGGTGAGCAGTACTTC. Its translation: CASSFRGLGEQYF.

The chain is built from TRBV18 and TRBJ1-1; TRBD1 agrees at 9 bases. V gave up 2 bases and J gave up 5 bases; unmatched junction bases: 6. Germline CDR1 reads KGHSH; CDR2 reads LQKENI. This CDR3 contains 15 residues. CDR3 coding DNA: TGTGCCAGCTCACCAACTACAGGGGGCGAAACTGAAGCTTTCTTT. It specifies CASSPTTGGETEAFF.

A few counts support this clone. The rearrangement links TRBV6-5 to TRBJ2-1; D might be TRBD1 (6 bases). V shed 6 bases and J shed 8 bases, with 17 bases lying between them. This CDR3 has 14 residues. Germline V gene lookup returns CDR1 MNHEY and CDR2 SVGAGI. This CDR3 is CASRRKQGFYEQFF. The CDR3, as DNA: TGTGCCAGCAGGAGAAAACAGGGCTTCTATGAGCAGTTCTTC.

By proportion, this clone is medium-sized. This chain joins TRBV5-6 and TRBJ2-5; TRBD2 matches at 9 bases. The CDR3 totals 15 residues. Losses at the gene ends were 3 bases for V and 5 bases for J; bases not matched to a gene: 8. The germline V gene has CDR1 SGHDT and CDR2 YYEEEE. Here the CDR3 DNA reads TGTGCCAGCAGCTGGGCGGGGGGGCGGCAGGAGACCCAGTACTTC. It specifies CASSWAGGRQETQYF.

This clone showed up just a few times. The chain uses TRBV2 and TRBJ2-5; D gene unclear. V dropped 4 bases and J dropped 5 bases, with 8 bases sitting between them. Germline CDR1 reads SNHLY; CDR2 reads FYNNEI. The CDR3 extends over 12 amino acids. CDR3 residues: CASSGLGETQYF. CDR3 bases: TGTGCCAGCAGTGGACTGGGTGAGACCCAGTACTTC.

This clone turned up a few times. This chain joins TRBV19 and TRBJ2-3; possible D gene TRBD2, 6 bases. Germline V lookup: CDR1 LNHDA, CDR2 SQIVND (reference sequence). The CDR3 loop spans 13 amino acids. Trimming took 4 bases from V and 5 from J, leaving 10 bases between them. The CDR3 bases are TGTGCCAGTAGTAGGGACTGGATAGATACGCAGTATTTT. Translated, it gives CASSRDWIDTQYF. Looking up the rest from reference TRBV19 and TRBJ2-3 gives the full variable domain: DGGITQSPKYLFRKEGQNVTLSCEQNLNHDAMYWYRQDPGQGLRLIYYSQIVNDFQKGDIAEGYSVSREKKESFPLTVTSAQKNPTAFYLCASSRDWIDTQYFGPGTRLTVL.

The chain joins TRBV28 to TRBJ1-5; D is unclear. CDR1 is MDHEN, CDR2 SYDVKM, per germline. The ends were cut back, 1 base at V and 5 bases at J, with 9 bases in the middle. The CDR3 length is 14 residues. In DNA, the CDR3 is TGTGCCAGCAGTTTATCTCTGAGCTATCAGCCCCAGCATTTT. Protein product: CASSLSLSYQPQHF.

As regards this clone: Different DNA sequences within this sample yield the same CDR3. The chain employs TRBV11-2 and TRBJ2-5; D not resolved. Trimming cost V 0 bases and J 5 bases, with 10 bases left between them. This CDR3 spans 14 amino acids. Per germline, CDR1 SGHAT and CDR2 FQNNGV. CDR3 loop: CASSLDRGRETQYF. The CDR3 coding sequence is TGTGCCAGCAGCTTAGATCGTGGCAGGGAGACCCAGTACTTC.

The chain recombines TRBV4-3 with TRBJ2-1, with unresolved D. V dropped 0 bases and J dropped 12 bases, with 15 bases sitting between them. Per the germline V gene, CDR1 is LGHNA and CDR2 is YSLEER. This CDR3 spans 14 amino acids. The CDR3 DNA sequence: TGCGCCAGCAGCCAAGATTTTTTTGGTGGCCTGCAGTTCTTC. Amino acid sequence: CASSQDFFGGLQFF.

This clone was counted only a few times. The chain joins TRBV15 to TRBJ2-7, with TRBD1 identical over 12 bases. The CDR3 extends over 15 amino acids. Germline CDR1 reads LNHNV; CDR2 reads YYDKDF (reference sequence). J lost 6 bases, V lost 1 base, and 4 bases had no gene match. The CDR3 loop reads CATSRGGTGGFEQYF. The CDR3 DNA sequence: TGTGCCACCAGCAGAGGTGGGACAGGGGGCTTCGAGCAGTACTTC.

This clone was seen a few times. This same CDR3 is encoded by further DNA sequences in the sample. This sequence joins TRBV11-3 and TRBJ2-7, with 9 bases that match TRBD1. Germline V gene sequence: CDR1 SGHNT, CDR2 YENEEA. V shed 5 bases, J shed 3 bases, and the junction held 2 bases outside the gene matches. The CDR3 contains 13 residues. This CDR3 is CASSRDRDYEQYF. CDR3 nucleotides: TGTGCCAGCAGCCGGGACAGGGACTACGAGCAGTACTTC.

V is TRBV29-1 and J is TRBJ2-7, with 9 bases that match TRBD1. With V trimmed by 7 bases and J by 5 bases, 9 bases remained unmatched. CDR3 length: 13 amino acids. Looked up from germline, CDR1 is SQVTM and CDR2 is ANQGSEA. DNA for the CDR3: TGCAGCGCCTCCGGGACAGGGTTACACGAGCAGTACTTC. It codes for CSASGTGLHEQYF.

The gene calls are TRBV4-1 and TRBJ2-5, with 8 bases that match TRBD2. This CDR3 comprises 16 residues. The V gene end was trimmed by 1 base and the J gene end by 1 base; junction bases not matched to a gene: 5. Germline CDR1 and CDR2: MGHRA and YSYEKL. The CDR3 is CASSQASSGPQETQYF. The DNA for the CDR3 is TGCGCCAGCAGCCAAGCCTCTAGCGGGCCCCAAGAGACCCAGTACTTC.